This T cell receptor beta chain emerged from a study of cytomegalovirus exposure and HLA in healthy donors. Notes on the study in general: TCR beta chains numbering some 160 were designated cytomegalovirus-associated. Sequences of the TCR beta chain were said to predict the HLA-A and HLA-B alleles of most subjects accurately. In a later analysis, the majority of CMV-associated beta chains seemingly showed HLA restriction. The authors assumed roughly uniform sequencing depth across donors for presence/absence analyses.

With regard to this clone: Antigen: not known.

This PCR relied on a set of 60 Vbeta primers and 13 Jbeta primers. Produced via immunoSEQ multiplex PCR; TCRdb's table is partial and in-frame only. The sample holds under 200,000 clones, roughly 70% seen once. The sequencing input was PBMCs. This clonotype was sampled from a woman aged 45-59 years in good health and CMV-seropositive.

CDR3 sequence (DNA): TGTGCCAGCAGCTCGACTAGACCTAGCACAGATACGCAGTATTTT. The encoded protein is CASSSTRPSTDTQYF. The rearrangement joins TRBV7-9 to TRBJ2-3; possible D gene TRBD2, 6 bases. Germline CDR1 SEHNR, CDR2 FQNEAQ (reference sequence). The CDR3 spans 15 residues. V was trimmed by 4 bases and J by 0 bases, leaving 11 bases between them.